This record looks at one T cell receptor (beta chain) sequence and its context. The sample originates from a study of blood T cell repertoires in COVID-19. This CDR3 has 15 amino acids. V was clipped by 0 bases and J by 3 bases; unmatched bases: 2. Germline V gives CDR1 SGHRS, CDR2 YFSETQ. The data were produced by immunoSEQ multiplex PCR, yet TCRdb's version contains in-frame clones alone and is incomplete. The data contain 300,000 or so clones, roughly nine tenths of them singletons. The receptor was derived from a young man who had recovered from COVID-19. What was sequenced was peripheral blood. This sequence joins TRBV5-1 and TRBJ2-7; 11 nucleotides match TRBD2. The CDR3 DNA reads TGCGCCAGCAGCTTGGCCGGGACTAGCGGCTACGAGCAGTACTTC. This translates into CASSLAGTSGYEQYF.